Following are 14 T cell receptor beta chains from one sample sequenced in a study of early T cells in non-severe SARS-CoV-2 infection. Each CDR3 protein is one row after TCRdb ran MiXCR on the 5' RACE reads. The table records some 58,000 distinct CDR3 sequences, roughly 13% of them present only once. The source material was whole blood. These receptors came from an adult who was a healthcare worker with PCR-confirmed SARS-CoV-2 infection or an uninfected control (not recorded which).

This clonotype was seen only a few times. The chain combines TRBV7-8 with TRBJ2-1; unclear D gene. Germline V gene sequence: CDR1 SGHVS, CDR2 FQNEAQ. V was pared by 0 bases and J by 9 bases, with 9 bases between. The CDR3 has 13 amino acids. This CDR3 is CASSLANLREQFF. The CDR3 bases are TGTGCCAGCAGCTTAGCGAATCTCCGTGAGCAGTTCTTC.

This CDR3 is CASSTLAVYTGELFF. CDR3 nucleotide sequence: TGTGCCAGCAGCACGTTGGCAGTTTACACCGGGGAGCTGTTTTTT. The gene calls are TRBV7-9 and TRBJ2-2; D remains ambiguous. V was clipped by 5 bases and J by 3 bases, with 13 bases between them. The CDR3 is 15 amino acids. Per germline, CDR1 SEHNR and CDR2 FQNEAQ (reference sequence).

The chain employs TRBV12-3 or TRBV12-4 and TRBJ1-2, with D possibly being TRBD1 (5 bases). This CDR3 has 14 residues. Trimming pared 5 bases from V and 2 bases from J, leaving 12 bases between. As DNA, the CDR3 is TGTGCCAGCAGTCAGACAGAGGGGAACTATGGCTACACCTTC. Translating gives CASSQTEGNYGYTF.

This clonotype showed up just a few times. The rearrangement joins TRBV7-6 to TRBJ1-1; D not certain. This CDR3 has 15 amino acids. Germline V lookup: CDR1 SGHVS, CDR2 FNYEAQ. Trimming pared 2 bases from V and 2 bases from J, leaving 12 bases between. In nucleotides, the CDR3 is TGTGCCAGCAGCTTATATTCGGGGTTTAACACTGAAGCTTTCTTT. Translating it yields CASSLYSGFNTEAFF.

This chain uses TRBV25-1 with TRBJ2-3; TRBD1 might be the D (7 bases). The CDR3 has 18 amino acids. V was shortened by 2 bases and J by 5 bases, with 23 bases between the two germline ends. Germline-derived CDR1 and CDR2 are MGHDK and SYGVNS. CDR3 in amino acids: CASSEDGRGVRYGDTQYF. CDR3 nucleotide sequence: TGTGCCAGCAGTGAAGATGGCAGGGGGGTGCGGTACGGAGATACGCAGTATTTT.

This clonotype was counted a few times. This chain connects TRBV7-2 to TRBJ2-5; 7 bases are shared with TRBD1. CDR3 length: 15 residues. Germline V gene lookup returns CDR1 SGHTA and CDR2 FQGNSA. The V and J ends lost 1 base and 1 base, in that order; junction bases with no gene match: 3. CDR3 nucleotide sequence: TGTGCCAGCAGCTTAGGGACAGGTCCCCAAGAGACCCAGTACTTC. It yields the protein CASSLGTGPQETQYF.

Ten or more counts support this clonotype. The rearrangement links TRBV9 to TRBJ2-2; D perhaps matches TRBD2 (5 bases). This CDR3 spans 15 amino acids. The ends were cut back, 4 bases at V and 2 bases at J, with 12 bases in the middle. Germline assignment: CDR1 SGDLS and CDR2 YYNGEE. Written as DNA, the CDR3 is TGTGCCAGCAGCCTGAGCGGTTCCAACACCGGGGAGCTGTTTTTT. Protein product: CASSLSGSNTGELFF.

V usage is TRBV9 and J usage is TRBJ2-7; D is undetermined. Between the trimmed V and J ends, which lost 0 bases and 2 bases, there was a span of 12 bases. CDR1 is SGDLS and CDR2 is YYNGEE in the germline V gene. The CDR3 spans 15 residues. As DNA, the CDR3 is TGTGCCAGCAGCGTAGTAGATGATCCCACCTACGAGCAGTACTTC. This translates into CASSVVDDPTYEQYF.

This clonotype came up many times. The chain recombines TRBV20-1 with TRBJ2-4; D remains ambiguous. The V gene's germline CDR1 is DFQATT and CDR2 SNEGSKA (reference sequence). This CDR3 is 15 amino acids long. Trimming cost V 1 base and J 2 bases, with 12 bases left between them. The CDR3 sequence is CSARAYTGSKNIQYF. The CDR3 nucleotides read TGCAGTGCTAGAGCATACACCGGGTCCAAAAACATTCAGTACTTC.

This clonotype was seen a few times. The chain recombines TRBV9 with TRBJ2-1; a weak D match, TRBD1 (6 bases). Germline assignment: CDR1 SGDLS and CDR2 YYNGEE. This CDR3 contains 15 residues. V shed 4 bases and J shed 4 bases, with 15 bases lying between them. This chain's CDR3 is CASSSGWGLYNEQFF. The CDR3 DNA reads as TGTGCCAGCAGCTCCGGTTGGGGGCTATACAATGAGCAGTTCTTC.

Ten or more counts support this clonotype. This sequence joins TRBV6-6 and TRBJ1-1; D is perhaps TRBD1 (5 bases). The V and J ends lost 6 bases and 4 bases respectively, with 9 bases between them. CDR1 and CDR2 from the germline V gene are MNHNY and SVGAGI (reference sequence). The CDR3 length is 12 residues. CDR3 sequence: CASRQEGTEAFF. Written as DNA, the CDR3 is TGTGCCAGCAGACAGGAGGGCACTGAAGCTTTCTTT.

The J gene is TRBJ1-1, the V gene TRBV20-1; TRBD1 matches at 9 bases. This CDR3 has 12 amino acids. Germline CDR1 is DFQATT and CDR2 is SNEGSKA (reference sequence). The V segment lost 6 bases and the J segment 5 bases; nucleotides outside the gene matches: 4. The CDR3 sequence is CSAPGQGTEAFF. The CDR3 DNA follows: TGCAGTGCGCCGGGACAGGGAACTGAAGCTTTCTTT.

The chain couples TRBV3-1 to TRBJ1-1; TRBD1 matches 7 bases. The CDR3 is 15 amino acids. Germline V gives CDR1 LGHDT, CDR2 YNNKEL (reference sequence). Trimming at V came to 1 base and at J to 10 bases, leaving 12 bases not matched to a gene. The CDR3 coding sequence is TGTGCCAGCAGCCAAGGTCTACAGGGGACGAGGCGAGCTTTCTTT. Protein product: CASSQGLQGTRRAFF.

The rearrangement uses TRBV7-2 and TRBJ2-5, with 9 bases aligning to TRBD2. The germline V gene encodes CDR1 SGHTA and CDR2 FQGNSA. Trimming took 5 bases from V and 5 from J; bases not matched to a gene: 9. The CDR3 has 15 residues. The chain's CDR3 is CASSGGGAGRETQYF. The CDR3 nucleotides are TGTGCCAGCAGCGGCGGGGGGGCCGGTCGGGAGACCCAGTACTTC.